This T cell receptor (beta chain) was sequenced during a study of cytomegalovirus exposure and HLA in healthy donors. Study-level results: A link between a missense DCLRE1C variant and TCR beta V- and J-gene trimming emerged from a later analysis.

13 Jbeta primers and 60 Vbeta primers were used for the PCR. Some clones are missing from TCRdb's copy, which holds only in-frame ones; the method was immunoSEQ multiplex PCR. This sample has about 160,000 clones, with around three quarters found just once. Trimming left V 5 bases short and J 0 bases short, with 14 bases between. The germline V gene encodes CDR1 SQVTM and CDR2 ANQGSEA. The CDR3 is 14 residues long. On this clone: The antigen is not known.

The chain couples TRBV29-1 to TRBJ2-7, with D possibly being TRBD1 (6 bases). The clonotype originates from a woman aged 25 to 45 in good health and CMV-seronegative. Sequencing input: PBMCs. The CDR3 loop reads CSVYTGIDSYEQYF. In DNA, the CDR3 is TGCAGCGTTTATACAGGGATCGACTCCTACGAGCAGTACTTC.